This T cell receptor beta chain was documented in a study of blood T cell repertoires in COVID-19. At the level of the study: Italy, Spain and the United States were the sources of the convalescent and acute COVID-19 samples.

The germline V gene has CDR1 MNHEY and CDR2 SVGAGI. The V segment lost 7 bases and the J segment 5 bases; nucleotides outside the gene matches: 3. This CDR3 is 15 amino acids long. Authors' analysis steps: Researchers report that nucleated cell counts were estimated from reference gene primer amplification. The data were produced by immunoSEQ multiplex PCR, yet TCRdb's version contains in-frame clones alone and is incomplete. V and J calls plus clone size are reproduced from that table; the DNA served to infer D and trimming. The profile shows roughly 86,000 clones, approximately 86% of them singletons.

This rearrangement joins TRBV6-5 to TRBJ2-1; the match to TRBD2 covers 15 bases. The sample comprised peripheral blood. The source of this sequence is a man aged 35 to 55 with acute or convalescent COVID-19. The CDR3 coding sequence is TGTGCCAGCATAGGACTAGCGGGAGGGAACAATGAGCAGTTCTTC. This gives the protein CASIGLAGGNNEQFF.